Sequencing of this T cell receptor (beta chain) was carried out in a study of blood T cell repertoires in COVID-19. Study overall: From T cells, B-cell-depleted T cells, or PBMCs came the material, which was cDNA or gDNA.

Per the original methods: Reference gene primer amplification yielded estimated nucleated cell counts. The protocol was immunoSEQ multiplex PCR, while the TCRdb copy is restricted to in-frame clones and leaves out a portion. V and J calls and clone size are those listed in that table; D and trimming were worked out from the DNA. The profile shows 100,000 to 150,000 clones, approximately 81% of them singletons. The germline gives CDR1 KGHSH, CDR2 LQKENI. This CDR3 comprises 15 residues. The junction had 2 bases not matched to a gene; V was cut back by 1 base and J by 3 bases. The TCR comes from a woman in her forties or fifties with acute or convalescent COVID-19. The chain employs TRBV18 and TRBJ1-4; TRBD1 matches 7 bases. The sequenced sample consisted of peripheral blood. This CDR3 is CASSPQGAANEKLFF. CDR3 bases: TGTGCCAGCTCACCACAGGGGGCTGCTAATGAAAAACTGTTTTTT.